This TCR beta chain stems from a study of cytomegalovirus exposure and HLA in healthy donors. Across the study: The Caucasian-associated ancestry cluster contained 81% of the approximately 430 genotyped donors. Whole-study findings and limits: Sequencing artifact likely explains a cluster of highly shared sequence variants.

Unrecorded immune exposures were likely, despite nominal health at sampling. 60 Vbeta and 13 Jbeta primers were used in PCR. Authors' processing steps: About 9.9 million shared chains were among approximately 80 million unique TCR beta chains counted in a later analysis. Profiled with immunoSEQ multiplex PCR; TCRdb holds only in-frame clones, not every one. V and J calls and clone size are those listed in that table; D and trimming were worked out from the DNA. The table lists roughly 45,000 clones. The V segment lost 3 bases and the J segment 3 bases; nucleotides outside the gene matches: 11. CDR1 is GTSNPN, CDR2 SVGIG, per germline (reference sequence). The CDR3 spans 16 residues. Concerning this clone: Its antigen is currently unknown.

This TCR was sampled from a woman aged 25 to 39 in good health and CMV-seronegative. Sequencing was carried out using PBMCs. The chain carries TRBV30 and TRBJ2-4; 7 bases fit TRBD2. CDR3 in DNA: TGTGCCTGGAGCTCGAGGGAGGGATCGGGCAAAAACATTCAGTACTTC. It translates to CAWSSREGSGKNIQYF. Combining the CDR3 with reference TRBV30 and TRBJ2-4 gives the whole variable domain SQTIHQWPATLVQPVGSPLSLECTVEGTSNPNLYWYRQAAGRGLQLLFYSVGIGQISSEVPQNLSASRPQDRQFILSSKKLLLSDSGFYLCAWSSREGSGKNIQYFGAGTRLSVL.